This TCR beta chain was profiled in a study of CD8 T cells in Susac syndrome. The CDR3 is 14 amino acids. Germline CDR1 reads SGHRS; CDR2 reads YFSETQ. The V gene end was trimmed by 5 bases and the J gene end by 5 bases; junction bases not matched to a gene: 8. When the RNA was reverse transcribed, random hexamers were used with an input of 0.5 to 1 ug. TCRdb re-analysed the immunoSEQ multiplex PCR reads in MiXCR, keeping a single row per CDR3 protein. The sample shows approximately 200,000 distinct CDR3 sequences, approximately 95% of them seen only once. While CD8+ and CD4+ T cells were isolated negatively, TEMRA cells were enriched by FACS.

The chain employs TRBV5-1 and TRBJ1-1, with 8 bases aligning to TRBD1. The sequencing sample was made of CD4+ T cells from PBMCs. The source is a human donor with multiple sclerosis. The CDR3: CASSFNTGGTEAFF. DNA for the CDR3: TGCGCCAGCAGTTTCAACACAGGGGGGACTGAAGCTTTCTTT.